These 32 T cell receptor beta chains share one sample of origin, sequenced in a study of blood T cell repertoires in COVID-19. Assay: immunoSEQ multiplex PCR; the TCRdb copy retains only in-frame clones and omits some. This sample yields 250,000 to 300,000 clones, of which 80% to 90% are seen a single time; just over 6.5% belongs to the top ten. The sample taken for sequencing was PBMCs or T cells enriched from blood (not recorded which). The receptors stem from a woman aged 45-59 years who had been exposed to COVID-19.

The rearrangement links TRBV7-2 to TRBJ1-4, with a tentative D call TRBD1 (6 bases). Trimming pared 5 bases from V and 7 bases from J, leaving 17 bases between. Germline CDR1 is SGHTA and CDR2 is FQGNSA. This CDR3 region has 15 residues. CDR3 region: CASSQPRGQSEKLFF. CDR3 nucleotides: TGTGCCAGCAGCCAACCCAGGGGACAAAGTGAAAAACTGTTTTTT.

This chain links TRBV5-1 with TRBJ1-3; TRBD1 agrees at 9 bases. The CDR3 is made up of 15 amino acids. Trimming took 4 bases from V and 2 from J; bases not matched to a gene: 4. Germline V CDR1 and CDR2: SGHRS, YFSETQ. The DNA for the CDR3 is TGCGCCAGCAGCCTAAGGACAGGGGCTGGAAACACCATATATTTT. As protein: CASSLRTGAGNTIYF. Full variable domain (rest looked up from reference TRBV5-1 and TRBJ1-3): KAGVTQTPRYLIKTRGQQVTLSCSPISGHRSVSWYQQTPGQGLQFLFEYFSETQRNKGNFPGRFSGRQFSNSRSEMNVSTLELGDSALYLCASSLRTGAGNTIYFGEGSWLTVV.

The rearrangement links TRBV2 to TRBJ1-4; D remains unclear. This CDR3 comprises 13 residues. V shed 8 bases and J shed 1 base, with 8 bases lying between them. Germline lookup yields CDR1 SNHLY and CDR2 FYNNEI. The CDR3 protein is CASGGVTNEKLFF. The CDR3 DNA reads TGTGCCAGCGGAGGTGTAACTAATGAAAAACTGTTTTTT.

The CDR3 region has the DNA TGTGCCACTCTCTCTAACGGGGGGCTATCCGAAGCTTTCTTT. Translation gives CATLSNGGLSEAFF. The genes are TRBV6-6 and TRBJ1-1, with D possibly matching TRBD1 (6 bases). This CDR3 region has 14 residues. Between the trimmed V and J ends, which lost 10 bases and 8 bases, there was a span of 23 bases. Germline CDR1 and CDR2: MNHNY and SVGAGI (reference sequence).

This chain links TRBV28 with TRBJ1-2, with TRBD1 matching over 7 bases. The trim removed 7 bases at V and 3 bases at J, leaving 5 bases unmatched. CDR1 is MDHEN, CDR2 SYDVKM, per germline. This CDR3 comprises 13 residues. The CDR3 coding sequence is TGTGCCAGCACCTCAGGGACAGACTATGGCTACACCTTC. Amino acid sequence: CASTSGTDYGYTF.

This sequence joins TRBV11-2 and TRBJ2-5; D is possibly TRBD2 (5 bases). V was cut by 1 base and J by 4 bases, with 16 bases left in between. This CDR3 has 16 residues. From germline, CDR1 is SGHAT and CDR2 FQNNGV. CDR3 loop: CASSLGGSGTRETQYF. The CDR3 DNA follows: TGTGCCAGCAGCTTAGGAGGGTCGGGAACAAGAGAGACCCAGTACTTC.

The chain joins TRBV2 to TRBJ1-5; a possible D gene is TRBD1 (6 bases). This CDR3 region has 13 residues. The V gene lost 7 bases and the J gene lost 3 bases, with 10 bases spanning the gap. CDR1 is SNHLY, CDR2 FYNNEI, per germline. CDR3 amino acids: CASIGQSNQPQHF. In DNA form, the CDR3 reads TGTGCCAGCATAGGACAGTCCAATCAGCCCCAGCATTTT. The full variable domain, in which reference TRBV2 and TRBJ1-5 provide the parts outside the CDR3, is EPEVTQTPSHQVTQMGQEVILRCVPISNHLYFYWYRQILGQKVEFLVSFYNNEISEKSEIFDDQFSVERPDGSNFTLKIRSTKLEDSAMYFCASIGQSNQPQHFGDGTRLSIL.

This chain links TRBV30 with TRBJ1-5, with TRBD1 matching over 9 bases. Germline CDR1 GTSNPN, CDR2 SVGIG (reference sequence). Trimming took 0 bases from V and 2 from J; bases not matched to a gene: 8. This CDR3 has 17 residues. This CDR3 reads CAWSVATGQGGNQPQHF. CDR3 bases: TGTGCCTGGAGTGTAGCCACGGGACAGGGTGGCAATCAGCCCCAGCATTTT.

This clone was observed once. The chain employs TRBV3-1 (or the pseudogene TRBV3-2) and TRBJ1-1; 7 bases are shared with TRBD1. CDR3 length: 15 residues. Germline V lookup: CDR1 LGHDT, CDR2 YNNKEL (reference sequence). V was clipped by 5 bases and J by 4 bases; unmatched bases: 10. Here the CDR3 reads CASSFIRQGGTEAFF. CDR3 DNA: TGTGCCAGCAGCTTTATTCGACAGGGAGGCACTGAAGCTTTCTTT.

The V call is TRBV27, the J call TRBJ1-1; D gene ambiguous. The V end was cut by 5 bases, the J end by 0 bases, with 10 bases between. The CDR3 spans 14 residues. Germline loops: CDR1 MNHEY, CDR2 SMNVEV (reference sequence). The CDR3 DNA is TGTGCCAGCAGTCCCCAGAGGGTGAACACTGAAGCTTTCTTT. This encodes CASSPQRVNTEAFF.

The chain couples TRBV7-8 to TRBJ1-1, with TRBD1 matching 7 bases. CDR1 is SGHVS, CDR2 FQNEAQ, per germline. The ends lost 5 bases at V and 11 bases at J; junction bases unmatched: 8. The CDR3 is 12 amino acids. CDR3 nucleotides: TGTGCCAGCAGCCTTGACAGGGAGGCGGCTTTCTTT. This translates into CASSLDREAAFF.

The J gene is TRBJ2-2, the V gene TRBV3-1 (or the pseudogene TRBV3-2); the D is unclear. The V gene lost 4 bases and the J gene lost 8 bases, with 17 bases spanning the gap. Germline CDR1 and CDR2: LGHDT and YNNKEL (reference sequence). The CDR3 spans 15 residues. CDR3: CASSPSRSLGGELFF. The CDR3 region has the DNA TGTGCCAGCAGCCCCTCGAGGTCCCTCGGGGGGGAGCTGTTTTTT.

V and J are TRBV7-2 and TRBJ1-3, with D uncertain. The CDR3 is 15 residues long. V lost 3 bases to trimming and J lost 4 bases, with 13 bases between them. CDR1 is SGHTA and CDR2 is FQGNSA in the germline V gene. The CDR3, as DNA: TGTGCCAGCAGCTTGGGTAGAGGGTACGGAAACACCATATATTTT. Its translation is CASSLGRGYGNTIYF.

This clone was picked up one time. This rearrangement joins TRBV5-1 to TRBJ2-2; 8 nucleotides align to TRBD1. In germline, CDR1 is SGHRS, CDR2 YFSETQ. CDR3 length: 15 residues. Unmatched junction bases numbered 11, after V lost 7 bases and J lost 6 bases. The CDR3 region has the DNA TGCGCCAGCGGGGGCGGACAGGGCAAGGCCGGGGAGCTGTTTTTT. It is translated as CASGGGQGKAGELFF.

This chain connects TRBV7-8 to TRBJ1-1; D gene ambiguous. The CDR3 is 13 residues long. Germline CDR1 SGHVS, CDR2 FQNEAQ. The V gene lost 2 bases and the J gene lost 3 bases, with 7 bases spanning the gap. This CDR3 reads CASSLNLDTEAFF. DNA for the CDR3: TGTGCCAGCAGCTTAAATCTAGACACTGAAGCTTTCTTT.

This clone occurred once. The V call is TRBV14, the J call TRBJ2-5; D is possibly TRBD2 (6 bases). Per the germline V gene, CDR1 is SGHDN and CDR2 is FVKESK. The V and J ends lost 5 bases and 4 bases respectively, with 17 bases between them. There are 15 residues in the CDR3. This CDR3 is CASSSRLASGETQYF. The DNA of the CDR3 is TGTGCCAGCAGCTCCCGGCTAGCGAGTGGAGAGACCCAGTACTTC.

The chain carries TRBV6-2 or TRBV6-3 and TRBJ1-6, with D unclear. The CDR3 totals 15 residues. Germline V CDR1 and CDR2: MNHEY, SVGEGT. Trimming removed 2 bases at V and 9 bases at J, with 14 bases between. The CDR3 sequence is CASSYGPSGGSPLHF. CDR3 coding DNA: TGTGCCAGCAGTTACGGCCCTTCGGGAGGTTCACCCCTCCACTTT.

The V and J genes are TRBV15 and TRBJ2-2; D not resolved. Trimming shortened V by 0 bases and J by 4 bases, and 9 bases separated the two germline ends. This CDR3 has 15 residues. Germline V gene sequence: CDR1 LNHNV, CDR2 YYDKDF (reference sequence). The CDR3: CATSRDKLRTGELFF. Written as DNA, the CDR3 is TGTGCCACCAGCAGAGACAAGCTCCGCACCGGGGAGCTGTTTTTT.

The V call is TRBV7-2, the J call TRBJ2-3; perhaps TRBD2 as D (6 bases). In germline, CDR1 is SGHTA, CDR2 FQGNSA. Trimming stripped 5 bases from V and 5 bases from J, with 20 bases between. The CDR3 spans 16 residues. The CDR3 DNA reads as TGTGCCAGCAGCCCACGGGTTTGGCGGGGTGGAGATACGCAGTATTTT. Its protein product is CASSPRVWRGGDTQYF.

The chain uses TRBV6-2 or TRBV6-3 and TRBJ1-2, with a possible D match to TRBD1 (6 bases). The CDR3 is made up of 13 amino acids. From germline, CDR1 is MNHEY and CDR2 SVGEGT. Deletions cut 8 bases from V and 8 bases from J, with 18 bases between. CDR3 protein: CASGQGNLNGYTF. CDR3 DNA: TGTGCCAGCGGCCAGGGGAATTTAAACGGCTACACCTTC.

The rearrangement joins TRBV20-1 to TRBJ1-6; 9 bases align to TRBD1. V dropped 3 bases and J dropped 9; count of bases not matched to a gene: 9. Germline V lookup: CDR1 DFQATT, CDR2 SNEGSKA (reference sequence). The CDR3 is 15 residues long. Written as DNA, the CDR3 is TGCAGTGCTAGTCCCGGACAGGGGCACAGTTCACCCCTCCACTTT. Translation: CSASPGQGHSSPLHF.

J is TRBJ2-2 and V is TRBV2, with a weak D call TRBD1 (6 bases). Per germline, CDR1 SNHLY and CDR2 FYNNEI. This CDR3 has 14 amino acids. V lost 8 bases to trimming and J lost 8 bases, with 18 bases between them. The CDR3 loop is CASQPQGLSGELFF. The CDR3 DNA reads TGTGCCAGCCAACCACAGGGATTATCGGGGGAGCTGTTTTTT.

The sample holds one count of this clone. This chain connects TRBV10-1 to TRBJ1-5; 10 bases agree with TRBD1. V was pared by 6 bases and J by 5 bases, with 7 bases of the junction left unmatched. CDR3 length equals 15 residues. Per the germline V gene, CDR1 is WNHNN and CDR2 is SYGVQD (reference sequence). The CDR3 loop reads CASSPGQGSDQPQHF. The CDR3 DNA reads TGCGCCAGCAGCCCGGGACAGGGGAGCGATCAGCCCCAGCATTTT.

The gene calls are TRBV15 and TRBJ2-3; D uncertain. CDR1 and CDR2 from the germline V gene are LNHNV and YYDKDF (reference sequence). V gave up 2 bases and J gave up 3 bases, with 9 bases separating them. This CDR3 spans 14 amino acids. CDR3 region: CATSRIPGTDTQYF. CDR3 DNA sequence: TGTGCCACCAGCAGAATCCCGGGTACAGATACGCAGTATTTT.

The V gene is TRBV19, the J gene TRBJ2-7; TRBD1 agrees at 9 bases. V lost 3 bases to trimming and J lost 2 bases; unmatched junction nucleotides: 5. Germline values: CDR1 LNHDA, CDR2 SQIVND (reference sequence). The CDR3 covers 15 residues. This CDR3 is CASSIQGTGTYEQYF. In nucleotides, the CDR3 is TGTGCCAGTAGTATCCAGGGGACAGGGACCTACGAGCAGTACTTC.

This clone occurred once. The CDR3 here is CASSQGQGVGEAFF. The CDR3 nucleotides read TGTGCCAGTAGCCAGGGACAGGGGGTCGGTGAAGCTTTCTTT. The V call is TRBV19, the J call TRBJ1-1, with 11 bases matching TRBD1. This CDR3 has 14 amino acids. In germline, CDR1 is LNHDA, CDR2 SQIVND (reference sequence). J was trimmed by 7 bases and V by 6 bases; bases with no gene match: 7.

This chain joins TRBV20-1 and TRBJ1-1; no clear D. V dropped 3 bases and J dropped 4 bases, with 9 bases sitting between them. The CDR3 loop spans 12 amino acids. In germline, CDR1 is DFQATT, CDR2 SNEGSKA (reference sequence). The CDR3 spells CSASRVVTEAFF. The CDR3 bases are TGCAGTGCTAGTCGGGTAGTCACTGAAGCTTTCTTT.

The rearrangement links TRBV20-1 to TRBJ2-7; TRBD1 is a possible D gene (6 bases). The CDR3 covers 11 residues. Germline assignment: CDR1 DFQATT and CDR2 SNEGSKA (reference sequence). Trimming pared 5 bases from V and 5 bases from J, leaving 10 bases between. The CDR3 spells CSAEQGNEQYF. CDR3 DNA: TGCAGTGCTGAACAGGGTAACGAGCAGTACTTC.

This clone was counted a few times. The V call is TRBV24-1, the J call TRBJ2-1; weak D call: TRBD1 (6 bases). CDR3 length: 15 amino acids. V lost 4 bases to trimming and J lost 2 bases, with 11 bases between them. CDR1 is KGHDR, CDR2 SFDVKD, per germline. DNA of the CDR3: TGTGCCACCAGTGAAGGGACAAATACCTACAATGAGCAGTTCTTC. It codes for CATSEGTNTYNEQFF.

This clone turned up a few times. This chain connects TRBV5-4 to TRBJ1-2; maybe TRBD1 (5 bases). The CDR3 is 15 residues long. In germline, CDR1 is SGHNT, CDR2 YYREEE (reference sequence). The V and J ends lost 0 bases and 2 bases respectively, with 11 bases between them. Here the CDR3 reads CASSLGTSGNYGYTF. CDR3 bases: TGTGCCAGCAGCTTGGGAACCTCAGGGAACTATGGCTACACCTTC.

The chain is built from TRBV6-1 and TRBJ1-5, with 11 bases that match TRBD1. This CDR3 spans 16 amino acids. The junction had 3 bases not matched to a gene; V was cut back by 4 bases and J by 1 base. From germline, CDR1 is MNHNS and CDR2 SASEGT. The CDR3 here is CASSGGTGGSNQPQHF. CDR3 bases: TGTGCCAGCAGTGGTGGGACAGGGGGGAGCAATCAGCCCCAGCATTTT.

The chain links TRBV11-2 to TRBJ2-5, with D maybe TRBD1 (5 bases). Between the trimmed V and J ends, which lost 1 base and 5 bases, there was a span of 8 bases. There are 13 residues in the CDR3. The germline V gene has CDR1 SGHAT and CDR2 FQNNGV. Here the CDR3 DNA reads TGTGCCAGCAGCTTAGGGTCAGGGGAGACCCAGTACTTC. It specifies CASSLGSGETQYF.